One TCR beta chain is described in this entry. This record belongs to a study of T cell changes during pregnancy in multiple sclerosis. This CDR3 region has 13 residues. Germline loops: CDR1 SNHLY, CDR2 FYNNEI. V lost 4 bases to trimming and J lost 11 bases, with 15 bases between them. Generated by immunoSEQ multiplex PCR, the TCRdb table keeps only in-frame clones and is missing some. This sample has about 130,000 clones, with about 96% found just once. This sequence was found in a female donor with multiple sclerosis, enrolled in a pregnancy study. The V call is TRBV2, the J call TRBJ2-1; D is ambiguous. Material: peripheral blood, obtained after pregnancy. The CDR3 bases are TGTGCCAGCAGTGGAGTCTCGTACGCCAAGCAGTTCTTC. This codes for CASSGVSYAKQFF.